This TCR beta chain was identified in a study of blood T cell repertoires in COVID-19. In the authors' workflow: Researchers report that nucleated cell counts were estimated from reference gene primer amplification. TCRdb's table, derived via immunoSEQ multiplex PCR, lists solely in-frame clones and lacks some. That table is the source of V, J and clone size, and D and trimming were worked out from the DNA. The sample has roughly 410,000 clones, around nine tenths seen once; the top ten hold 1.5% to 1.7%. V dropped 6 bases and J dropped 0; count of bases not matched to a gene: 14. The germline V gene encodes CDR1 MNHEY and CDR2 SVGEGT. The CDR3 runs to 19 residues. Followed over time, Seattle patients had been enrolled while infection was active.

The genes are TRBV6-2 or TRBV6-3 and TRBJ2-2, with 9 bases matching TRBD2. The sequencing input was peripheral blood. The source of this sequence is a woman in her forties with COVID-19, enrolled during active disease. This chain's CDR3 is CASSNPTSSGTSNTGELFF. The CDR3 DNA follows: TGTGCCAGCAGCAATCCCACGTCTAGCGGGACCTCGAACACCGGGGAGCTGTTTTTT.